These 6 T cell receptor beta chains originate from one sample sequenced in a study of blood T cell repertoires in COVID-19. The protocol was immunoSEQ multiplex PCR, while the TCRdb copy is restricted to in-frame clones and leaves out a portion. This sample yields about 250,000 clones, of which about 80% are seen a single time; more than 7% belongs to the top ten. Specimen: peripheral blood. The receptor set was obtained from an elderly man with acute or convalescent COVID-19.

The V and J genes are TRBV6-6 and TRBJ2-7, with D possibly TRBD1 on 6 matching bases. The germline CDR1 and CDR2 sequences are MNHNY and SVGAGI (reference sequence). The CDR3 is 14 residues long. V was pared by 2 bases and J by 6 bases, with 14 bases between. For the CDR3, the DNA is TGTGCCAGCAGTTACGGGGCAGGGGAAGGCGAGCAGTACTTC. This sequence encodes CASSYGAGEGEQYF.

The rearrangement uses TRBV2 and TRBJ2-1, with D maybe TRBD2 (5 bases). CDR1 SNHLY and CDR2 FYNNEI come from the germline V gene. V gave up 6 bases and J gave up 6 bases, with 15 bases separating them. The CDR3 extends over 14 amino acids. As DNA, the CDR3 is TGTGCCAGCAGGGGGATGGGGAGTGCCAATGAGCAGTTCTTC. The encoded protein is CASRGMGSANEQFF. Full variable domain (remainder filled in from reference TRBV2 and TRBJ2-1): EPEVTQTPSHQVTQMGQEVILRCVPISNHLYFYWYRQILGQKVEFLVSFYNNEISEKSEIFDDQFSVERPDGSNFTLKIRSTKLEDSAMYFCASRGMGSANEQFFGPGTRLTVL.

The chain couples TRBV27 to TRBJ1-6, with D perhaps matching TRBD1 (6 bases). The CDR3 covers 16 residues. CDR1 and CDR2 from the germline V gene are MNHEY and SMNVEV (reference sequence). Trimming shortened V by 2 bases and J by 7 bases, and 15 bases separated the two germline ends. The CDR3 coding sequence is TGTGCCAGCAGTTTACGGACCAGGGGAAGCAATTCACCCCTCCACTTT. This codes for CASSLRTRGSNSPLHF.

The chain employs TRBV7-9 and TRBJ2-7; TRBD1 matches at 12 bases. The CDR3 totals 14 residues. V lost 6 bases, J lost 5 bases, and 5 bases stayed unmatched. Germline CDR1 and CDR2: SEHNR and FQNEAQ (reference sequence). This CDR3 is CASSSRDRGHEQYF. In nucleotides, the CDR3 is TGTGCCAGCAGTTCTCGGGACAGGGGGCACGAGCAGTACTTC.

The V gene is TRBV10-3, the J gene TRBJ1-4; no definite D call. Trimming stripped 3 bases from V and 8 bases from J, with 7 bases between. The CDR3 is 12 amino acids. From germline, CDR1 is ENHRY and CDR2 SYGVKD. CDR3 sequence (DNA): TGTGCCATCAGTGAAGAGGAAGAAAAACTGTTTTTT. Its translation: CAISEEEEKLFF.

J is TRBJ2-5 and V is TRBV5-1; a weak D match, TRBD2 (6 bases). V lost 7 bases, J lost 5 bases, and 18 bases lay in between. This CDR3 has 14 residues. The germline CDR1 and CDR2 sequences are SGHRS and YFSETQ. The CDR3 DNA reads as TGCGCCAGCCGTTCCAGGCGGGGTAGGGAGACCCAGTACTTC. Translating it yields CASRSRRGRETQYF.